Listed here are 19 T cell receptor beta chains from one sample, sequenced in a study of Ad26.COV2.S vaccination and SARS-CoV-2 variants. Produced via immunoSEQ multiplex PCR; TCRdb's table is partial and in-frame only. The table shows around 340,000 clones, with approximately 86% occurring only once. Treatment meaning: 15 to 20 received Ad26.COV2.S at low or high dose, single or two shots; several received placebo; per-sample allocation not given. Specimen acquisition occurred on day 63 following the initial vaccine or placebo injection. Sequencing was performed on peripheral blood, taken in a trial of Ad26.COV2.S vaccine versus placebo. The receptors originated from a person aged 18-60 years who received the Ad26.COV2.S COVID-19 vaccine or a placebo.

V and J are TRBV5-4 and TRBJ2-1; 9 positions match TRBD1. This CDR3 is 17 amino acids long. Germline assignment: CDR1 SGHNT and CDR2 YYREEE (reference sequence). Trimming took 7 bases from V and 4 from J; bases not matched to a gene: 15. This CDR3 reads CASGSGAGTGLYNEQFF. The DNA of the CDR3 is TGTGCCAGCGGGTCTGGTGCGGGGACAGGGCTTTACAATGAGCAGTTCTTC.

The V gene is TRBV11-2, the J gene TRBJ2-7, with unresolved D. Germline V gives CDR1 SGHAT, CDR2 FQNNGV. The V gene lost 1 base and the J gene lost 4 bases, with 11 bases spanning the gap. The CDR3 contains 14 residues. CDR3 sequence: CASSLVQLNYEQYF. The CDR3 nucleotides read TGTGCCAGCAGCTTAGTTCAGTTAAATTACGAGCAGTACTTC.

The V call is TRBV19, the J call TRBJ1-5; 8 bases agree with TRBD1. There are 15 residues in the CDR3. V dropped 6 bases and J dropped 3; count of bases not matched to a gene: 7. Germline V gene data show CDR1 as LNHDA and CDR2 as SQIVND (reference sequence). CDR3: CASSETGANNQPQHF. CDR3 in DNA: TGTGCCAGTAGCGAGACAGGGGCCAACAATCAGCCCCAGCATTTT. The variable domain in full, completed from reference TRBV19 and TRBJ1-5, reads DGGITQSPKYLFRKEGQNVTLSCEQNLNHDAMYWYRQDPGQGLRLIYYSQIVNDFQKGDIAEGYSVSREKKESFPLTVTSAQKNPTAFYLCASSETGANNQPQHFGDGTRLSIL.

The count of this clone is one. V and J are TRBV7-8 and TRBJ2-1; TRBD2 is a possible D gene (5 bases). V was cut by 5 bases and J by 10 bases, with 21 bases left in between. This CDR3 is 15 amino acids long. CDR1 SGHVS and CDR2 FQNEAQ come from the germline V gene. The CDR3 is CASSRLLPPSSEQFF. In DNA form, the CDR3 reads TGTGCCAGCAGCCGACTCCTCCCCCCTTCTAGCGAGCAGTTCTTC.

The CDR3 loop reads CASSQLYRGTEAFF. The CDR3 DNA reads TGCGCCAGCAGCCAATTATACAGGGGCACTGAAGCTTTCTTT. J is TRBJ1-1 and V is TRBV4-3; 7 bases agree with TRBD1. The CDR3 has 14 residues. The junction had 4 bases not matched to a gene; V was cut back by 2 bases and J by 4 bases. Germline V gene data show CDR1 as LGHNA and CDR2 as YSLEER.

The gene calls are TRBV27 and TRBJ1-1; 7 bases align to TRBD1. This CDR3 contains 13 residues. Per germline, CDR1 MNHEY and CDR2 SMNVEV (reference sequence). V shed 6 bases and J 6 bases; nucleotides not matched to a gene: 7. CDR3 residues: CASSNDRAAEAFF. Here the CDR3 DNA reads TGTGCCAGCAGCAACGACAGGGCTGCTGAAGCTTTCTTT.

The chain has TRBV19 and TRBJ1-1; TRBD1 agrees at 8 bases. V lost 5 bases and J lost 5; bases outside the gene matches: 4. The V gene's germline CDR1 is LNHDA and CDR2 SQIVND (reference sequence). The CDR3 contains 13 residues. The CDR3 protein is CASSRQGRTEAFF. CDR3 sequence (DNA): TGTGCCAGTAGTCGACAGGGGAGGACTGAAGCTTTCTTT.

This chain connects TRBV7-3 to TRBJ2-7; D might be TRBD2 (6 bases). Trimming stripped 5 bases from V and 6 bases from J, with 17 bases between. This CDR3 comprises 14 residues. Germline CDR1 SGHTA, CDR2 FQGTGA. The DNA for the CDR3 is TGTGCCAGCAGCGCCGCCGGGACTCTTACCGAGCAGTACTTC. It translates to CASSAAGTLTEQYF.

The rearrangement joins TRBV11-3 to TRBJ2-2; either TRBD1 or TRBD2 may supply D (6 bases each). CDR3 length: 18 residues. The V end lost 6 bases, the J end lost 3 bases, and 23 bases lay between the germline ends. Germline V gene lookup returns CDR1 SGHNT and CDR2 YENEEA. CDR3 sequence reads: CASSSTQGGLDDTGELFF. As DNA, the CDR3 is TGTGCCAGCAGTTCAACCCAAGGGGGGCTTGACGACACCGGGGAGCTGTTTTTT.

This clone was detected once. The V gene is TRBV12-3 or TRBV12-4, the J gene TRBJ1-2; D is perhaps TRBD1 (5 bases). V lost 4 bases to trimming and J lost 8 bases, with 11 bases between them. This CDR3 region has 12 residues. The DNA of the CDR3 is TGTGCCAGCAGTTGGGGGGGTTCGGGCTACACCTTC. It codes for CASSWGGSGYTF.

The chain carries TRBV4-3 and TRBJ2-2; D is possibly TRBD1 (5 bases). This CDR3 is 15 amino acids long. Germline loops: CDR1 LGHNA, CDR2 YSLEER. With 0 bases removed from V and 0 bases from J, the gap between germline ends came to 5 bases. CDR3 coding DNA: TGCGCCAGCAGCCAAGAAGGGGCGAACACCGGGGAGCTGTTTTTT. Its translation: CASSQEGANTGELFF.

The chain combines TRBV7-8 with TRBJ2-1; 10 nucleotides align to TRBD2. The CDR3 sequence is 15 residues long. The junction had 6 bases not matched to a gene; V was cut back by 5 bases and J by 5 bases. Germline V gives CDR1 SGHVS, CDR2 FQNEAQ. DNA of the CDR3: TGTGCCAGCAGCCTCCTAGCGGGAGCGAACAATGAGCAGTTCTTC. The encoded protein is CASSLLAGANNEQFF.

V and J are TRBV7-9 and TRBJ2-5; 7 bases are shared with TRBD1. V shed 4 bases and J 4 bases; nucleotides not matched to a gene: 6. Looked up from germline, CDR1 is SEHNR and CDR2 is FQNEAQ (reference sequence). This CDR3 has 14 residues. The DNA of the CDR3 is TGTGCCAGCAGCTACACAGGGGCCTCAGAGACCCAGTACTTC. Its translation is CASSYTGASETQYF.

The genes are TRBV2 and TRBJ2-7, with 7 bases lining up with TRBD2. This CDR3 is 16 amino acids long. Looked up from germline, CDR1 is SNHLY and CDR2 is FYNNEI. CDR3 region: CAAARTRRGSSYEQYF. The CDR3 DNA sequence: TGTGCGGCGGCACGAACCCGCCGCGGGAGCTCCTACGAGCAGTACTTC.

The chain joins TRBV19 to TRBJ2-7, with 7 bases fitting TRBD1. CDR3 length equals 16 residues. Unmatched junction bases numbered 13, after V lost 5 bases and J lost 3 bases. CDR1 LNHDA and CDR2 SQIVND come from the germline V gene (reference sequence). CDR3 coding DNA: TGTGCCAGTAGTTTAAGGGGATCGGGACAGCGCTACGAGCAGTACTTC. Amino acids: CASSLRGSGQRYEQYF.

The chain is built from TRBV5-1 and TRBJ1-3; D unclear. This CDR3 is 16 amino acids long. The V end was cut by 2 bases, the J end by 0 bases, with 12 bases between. CDR1 and CDR2 (germline): SGHRS, YFSETQ. The CDR3 coding sequence is TGCGCCAGCAGCTTAGAAGGACCGGGCTCTGGAAACACCATATATTTT. Residues: CASSLEGPGSGNTIYF.

In this sample, this clone is medium-sized (0.01 to 0.1%). The chain uses TRBV6-5 and TRBJ1-6; D call uncertain. Germline V CDR1 and CDR2: MNHEY, SVGAGI. The CDR3 runs to 14 residues. Trimming removed 5 bases from V and 9 bases from J, with 14 bases in between. The CDR3 region is CASSRAREGSPLHF. The CDR3 nucleotides are TGTGCCAGCAGTCGGGCCCGGGAGGGTTCACCCCTCCACTTT.

The chain recombines TRBV5-6 with TRBJ1-6; D gene uncertain. The V end lost 4 bases, the J end lost 5 bases, and 13 bases lay between the germline ends. Germline lookup yields CDR1 SGHDT and CDR2 YYEEEE. This CDR3 region has 15 residues. CDR3 region: CASSILTGNNSPLHF. The DNA of the CDR3 is TGTGCCAGCAGCATCCTGACGGGTAATAATTCACCCCTCCACTTT.

This clone turned up a few times. The genes are TRBV12-3 or TRBV12-4 and TRBJ1-5; D uncertain. This CDR3 has 13 residues. The V and J ends lost 3 bases and 4 bases respectively, with 7 bases between them. The CDR3 reads CASSFSRNQPQHF. CDR3 DNA sequence: TGTGCCAGCAGTTTTTCCAGAAATCAGCCCCAGCATTTT.